Listed here are 27 T cell receptor beta chains from one sample, sequenced in a study of blood T cell repertoires in COVID-19. The repertoire was sequenced with immunoSEQ multiplex PCR; TCRdb's copy has only in-frame clones and lacks some. This table holds tens of thousands of clones, roughly nine tenths found once. Sequencing used peripheral blood. The source is a man in his sixties with acute or convalescent COVID-19.

The gene calls are TRBV7-8 and TRBJ1-5; unclear D gene. Germline values: CDR1 SGHVS, CDR2 FQNEAQ. Deletions cut 1 base from V and 3 bases from J, with 10 bases between. The CDR3 loop spans 15 amino acids. The CDR3 loop is CASSLGGTNNQPQHF. CDR3 in DNA: TGTGCCAGCAGCTTAGGAGGAACGAACAATCAGCCCCAGCATTTT. Looking up the rest from reference TRBV7-8 and TRBJ1-5 gives the full variable domain: GAGVSQSPRYKVAKRGQDVALRCDPISGHVSLFWYQQALGQGPEFLTYFQNEAQLDKSGLPSDRFFAERPEGSVSTLKIQRTQQEDSAVYLCASSLGGTNNQPQHFGDGTRLSIL.

This chain uses TRBV20-1 with TRBJ2-4; D uncertain. This CDR3 region has 11 residues. CDR1 is DFQATT and CDR2 is SNEGSKA in the germline V gene (reference sequence). V lost 6 bases and J 0 bases, leaving 3 bases between the germline ends. This CDR3 reads CSALAKNIQYF. CDR3 DNA: TGCAGTGCCTTAGCCAAAAACATTCAGTACTTC.

The chain joins TRBV11-2 to TRBJ1-2; D call uncertain. Between the trimmed V and J ends, which lost 0 bases and 4 bases, there was a span of 9 bases. The CDR3 runs 14 residues. The V gene's germline CDR1 is SGHAT and CDR2 FQNNGV. The CDR3 reads CASSLDSTVYGYTF. The CDR3 nucleotides read TGTGCCAGCAGCTTAGATTCAACAGTCTATGGCTACACCTTC.

This chain links TRBV18 with TRBJ1-2; D may be TRBD1 (5 bases). From germline, CDR1 is KGHSH and CDR2 LQKENI. The CDR3 has 14 amino acids. Trimming cost V 2 bases and J 2 bases, with 9 bases left between them. The CDR3 DNA sequence: TGTGCCAGCTCACCAGGGGCGGTAAACTATGGCTACACCTTC. Translating it yields CASSPGAVNYGYTF.

The rearrangement links TRBV7-9 to TRBJ2-7; weak D call: TRBD1 (5 bases). CDR1 is SEHNR, CDR2 FQNEAQ, per germline (reference sequence). The CDR3 has 13 amino acids. Trimming took off 5 bases at V and 0 bases at J, with 8 bases between the two ends. CDR3 sequence: CASSRTNSYEQYF. Here the CDR3 DNA reads TGTGCCAGCAGCAGGACAAACTCCTACGAGCAGTACTTC.

The sample holds one count of this clone. V gene TRBV11-2 combines with J gene TRBJ2-7; perhaps TRBD2 as D (6 bases). CDR3 size: 17 residues. The germline gives CDR1 SGHAT, CDR2 FQNNGV. The V end was cut by 6 bases, the J end by 0 bases, with 21 bases between. CDR3 protein: CASSYLGGAGNSYEQYF. CDR3 sequence (DNA): TGTGCCAGCAGTTACCTGGGAGGAGCGGGTAACTCCTACGAGCAGTACTTC.

The chain joins TRBV3-1 (or the pseudogene TRBV3-2) to TRBJ1-3; 8 positions match TRBD1. Germline lookup yields CDR1 LGHDT and CDR2 YNNKEL (reference sequence). CDR3 length: 15 amino acids. The ends lost 4 bases at V and 8 bases at J; junction bases unmatched: 10. CDR3 sequence (DNA): TGTGCCAGCAGCCGTGACAGGGGAGCCCCTGACACCATATATTTT. It is translated as CASSRDRGAPDTIYF.

This sequence joins TRBV27 and TRBJ1-2; perhaps TRBD1 as D (6 bases). V lost 6 bases to trimming and J lost 4 bases, with 18 bases between them. This CDR3 contains 15 residues. Looked up from germline, CDR1 is MNHEY and CDR2 is SMNVEV (reference sequence). The CDR3 spells CASSETGAPVYGYTF. Here the CDR3 DNA reads TGTGCCAGCAGCGAGACAGGCGCTCCGGTCTATGGCTACACCTTC.

In its sample, this clone was seen once. This chain connects TRBV30 to TRBJ2-5; 7 nucleotides align to TRBD1. V dropped 5 bases and J dropped 4; count of bases not matched to a gene: 4. Germline CDR1 GTSNPN, CDR2 SVGIG (reference sequence). The CDR3 length is 12 residues. CDR3 sequence: CAWEGAGETQYF. CDR3 DNA sequence: TGTGCCTGGGAGGGGGCAGGAGAGACCCAGTACTTC.

V is TRBV9 and J is TRBJ1-1; D not certain. The CDR3 covers 14 residues. The V and J ends lost 0 bases and 1 base respectively, with 7 bases between them. Germline-derived CDR1 and CDR2 are SGDLS and YYNGEE. CDR3 in amino acids: CASSVDLGNTEAFF. In DNA, the CDR3 is TGTGCCAGCAGCGTAGACCTCGGGAACACTGAAGCTTTCTTT.

The J gene is TRBJ2-7, the V gene TRBV11-3; TRBD2 agrees at 14 bases. J gave up 8 bases and V 4 bases, and 7 bases lay outside the gene matches. Looked up from germline, CDR1 is SGHNT and CDR2 is YENEEA. There are 15 residues in the CDR3. The CDR3 protein is CASSSRTSGGSKQYF. CDR3 sequence (DNA): TGTGCCAGCAGCTCTCGGACTAGCGGGGGGTCCAAGCAGTACTTC.

The chain has TRBV6-5 and TRBJ2-7; 14 positions match TRBD2. Germline V gene sequence: CDR1 MNHEY, CDR2 SVGAGI. The trim removed 8 bases at V and 7 bases at J, leaving 4 bases unmatched. This CDR3 region has 13 residues. The CDR3 coding sequence is TGTGCCAGCGGGACTAGCGGGGGTAGGGAGCAGTACTTC. Its protein is CASGTSGGREQYF.

The rearrangement uses TRBV7-9 and TRBJ2-2; D perhaps matches TRBD2 (5 bases). Trimming cost V 5 bases and J 1 base, with 17 bases left between them. The CDR3 length is 17 residues. Germline loops: CDR1 SEHNR, CDR2 FQNEAQ (reference sequence). The CDR3 region has the DNA TGTGCCAGCAGCCCGAGGCCCGGACTGAGGAACACCGGGGAGCTGTTTTTT. Translating it yields CASSPRPGLRNTGELFF. Variable domain in full (rest from reference TRBV7-9 and TRBJ2-2): DTGVSQNPRHKITKRGQNVTFRCDPISEHNRLYWYRQTLGQGPEFLTYFQNEAQLEKSRLLSDRFSAERPKGSFSTLEIQRTEQGDSAMYLCASSPRPGLRNTGELFFGEGSRLTVL.

This rearrangement joins TRBV9 to TRBJ2-1, with a tentative D call TRBD2 (5 bases). The CDR3 is 15 residues long. Trimming cost V 0 bases and J 2 bases, with 9 bases left between them. Germline V lookup: CDR1 SGDLS, CDR2 YYNGEE. The CDR3: CASSVAADPYNEQFF. The CDR3 DNA is TGTGCCAGCAGCGTAGCAGCGGACCCCTACAATGAGCAGTTCTTC. The whole variable domain, remainder taken from reference TRBV9 and TRBJ2-1, is DSGVTQTPKHLITATGQRVTLRCSPRSGDLSVYWYQQSLDQGLQFLIQYYNGEERAKGNILERFSAQQFPDLHSELNLSSLELGDSALYFCASSVAADPYNEQFFGPGTRLTVL.

The chain is built from TRBV5-1 and TRBJ2-3; 9 nucleotides agree with TRBD2. The germline CDR1 and CDR2 sequences are SGHRS and YFSETQ. The CDR3 is 15 amino acids. Losses at the gene ends were 5 bases for V and 2 bases for J; bases not matched to a gene: 6. CDR3 loop: CASRLAGPSTDTQYF. The CDR3, as DNA: TGCGCCAGCAGACTAGCGGGCCCCTCCACAGATACGCAGTATTTT.

J is TRBJ1-6 and V is TRBV7-2, with TRBD1 as a possible D gene (5 bases). V was clipped by 1 base and J by 9 bases, with 16 bases between them. This CDR3 has 16 residues. Germline V gene lookup returns CDR1 SGHTA and CDR2 FQGNSA. This chain's CDR3 is CASSLGMGRGVSPLHF. DNA for the CDR3: TGTGCCAGCAGCTTAGGTATGGGACGGGGGGTTTCACCCCTCCACTTT.

The V gene is TRBV5-1, the J gene TRBJ2-1, with 9 positions matching TRBD1. CDR3 length: 16 amino acids. Germline V gene data show CDR1 as SGHRS and CDR2 as YFSETQ. V shed 0 bases, J shed 1 base, and the junction held 2 bases outside the gene matches. The CDR3 region has the DNA TGCGCCAGCAGCTTGGCCGGGACAGGGTCCTACAATGAGCAGTTCTTC. Protein: CASSLAGTGSYNEQFF. Filled out from reference TRBV5-1 and TRBJ2-1, the complete variable domain reads KAGVTQTPRYLIKTRGQQVTLSCSPISGHRSVSWYQQTPGQGLQFLFEYFSETQRNKGNFPGRFSGRQFSNSRSEMNVSTLELGDSALYLCASSLAGTGSYNEQFFGPGTRLTVL.

V and J are TRBV11-2 and TRBJ2-5, with D possibly TRBD2 on 6 matching bases. V lost 10 bases, J lost 2 bases, and 17 bases lay in between. Germline V gene data show CDR1 as SGHAT and CDR2 as FQNNGV. CDR3 length: 14 residues. CDR3 sequence reads: CAIGEEGEQETQYF. The CDR3 DNA reads TGTGCCATTGGCGAGGAGGGAGAACAAGAGACCCAGTACTTC.

This chain links TRBV5-1 with TRBJ2-5; D remains ambiguous. The ends were cut back, 0 bases at V and 3 bases at J, with 6 bases in the middle. The CDR3 totals 13 residues. Germline values: CDR1 SGHRS, CDR2 YFSETQ. CDR3 sequence (DNA): TGCGCCAGCAGCTTGGGAGTGGAAGAGACCCAGTACTTC. It encodes CASSLGVEETQYF.

V usage is TRBV6-1 and J usage is TRBJ2-7; tentatively, D is TRBD2 (6 bases). This CDR3 comprises 14 residues. The V end lost 5 bases, the J end lost 0 bases, and 11 bases lay between the germline ends. CDR1 and CDR2 from the germline V gene are MNHNS and SASEGT. The CDR3: CASSRDLSSYEQYF. The CDR3 DNA is TGTGCCAGCAGTCGGGACTTGAGCTCCTACGAGCAGTACTTC.

V usage is TRBV5-1 and J usage is TRBJ2-3, with D possibly TRBD2 on 5 matching bases. V shed 0 bases and J shed 4 bases, with 6 bases lying between them. The CDR3 runs to 13 residues. Germline CDR1 SGHRS, CDR2 YFSETQ. The CDR3 region has the DNA TGCGCCAGCAGCTTGGGGGGAGCAGATACGCAGTATTTT. It encodes CASSLGGADTQYF.

The chain links TRBV5-4 to TRBJ2-1; TRBD1 matches 11 bases. Unmatched junction bases numbered 8, after V lost 3 bases and J lost 6 bases. The CDR3 consists of 16 residues. Germline V gene lookup returns CDR1 SGHNT and CDR2 YYREEE (reference sequence). Here the CDR3 reads CASSSKTGTGGNEQFF. CDR3 DNA: TGTGCCAGCAGCTCCAAAACCGGGACAGGGGGCAATGAGCAGTTCTTC.

The chain has TRBV29-1 and TRBJ1-1; the match to TRBD1 covers 7 bases. Germline V gene lookup returns CDR1 SQVTM and CDR2 ANQGSEA. The V and J ends lost 5 bases and 9 bases, in that order; junction bases with no gene match: 3. The CDR3 consists of 10 residues. The CDR3 protein is CSVTTGKAFF. Here the CDR3 DNA reads TGCAGCGTTACGACAGGGAAAGCTTTCTTT.

The chain has TRBV2 and TRBJ1-1, with 7 bases that match TRBD1. The trim removed 6 bases at V and 6 bases at J, leaving 13 bases unmatched. The germline V gene has CDR1 SNHLY and CDR2 FYNNEI. CDR3 length: 15 residues. This CDR3 is CASREQGLGFAEAFF. The CDR3 DNA reads TGTGCCAGCAGGGAACAGGGGTTGGGTTTTGCTGAAGCTTTCTTT.

The genes are TRBV7-2 and TRBJ1-5, with 9 bases that match TRBD1. J gave up 1 base and V 6 bases, and 4 bases lay outside the gene matches. CDR3 length: 15 residues. CDR1 SGHTA and CDR2 FQGNSA come from the germline V gene. CDR3 sequence: CASSSGTGSNQPQHF. The DNA for the CDR3 is TGTGCCAGCAGTTCCGGGACAGGGAGCAATCAGCCCCAGCATTTT.

The rearrangement joins TRBV18 to TRBJ1-1, with D possibly matching TRBD1 (6 bases). V was shortened by 0 bases and J by 1 base, with 15 bases between the two germline ends. Looked up from germline, CDR1 is KGHSH and CDR2 is LQKENI. CDR3 length equals 17 residues. CDR3 DNA: TGTGCCAGCTCACCACCGATTGGGGGCCGGTCGAACACTGAAGCTTTCTTT. As protein: CASSPPIGGRSNTEAFF.

The chain uses TRBV7-9 and TRBJ1-1; TRBD1 matches at 8 bases. After removal of 5 bases from V and 5 bases from J, the junction contained 7 bases not matched to a gene. CDR1 and CDR2 (germline): SEHNR, FQNEAQ (reference sequence). The CDR3 is 14 residues long. The CDR3 DNA follows: TGTGCCAGCAGCATCGGACAGGGCTTAACTGAAGCTTTCTTT. Translation gives CASSIGQGLTEAFF.